This TCR beta chain came from a study of cytomegalovirus exposure and HLA in healthy donors. The table came from immunoSEQ multiplex PCR; TCRdb's copy has only in-frame clones and leaves some out. The table includes around 400,000 clones, roughly 88% detected once. V was shortened by 3 bases and J by 5 bases, with 8 bases between the two germline ends. Germline V CDR1 and CDR2: SGHTA, FQGNSA. This CDR3 is built from 13 residues. The receptor was derived from a woman between 18 and 29 years old in good health and CMV-seronegative. Sequencing was carried out using PBMCs. The rearrangement links TRBV7-2 to TRBJ2-1; tentatively, D is TRBD1 (6 bases). The CDR3 nucleotides read TGTGCCAGCAGCTTCGACAGGCACAATGAGCAGTTCTTC. Translation: CASSFDRHNEQFF.